This TCR beta chain was retrieved from a study of regulatory T cells in long-lasting Graves disease. Germline V CDR1 and CDR2: KGHSH, LQKENI. This CDR3 has 14 residues. The junction had 8 bases not matched to a gene; V was cut back by 3 bases and J by 6 bases. Construction of TCR beta libraries relied on iRepertoire HTBI primers and on Arm-PCR targeting CDR3 regions. TCRdb reprocessed the multiplex PCR reads via MiXCR and lists one record per CDR3 protein. This sample has hundreds of thousands of distinct CDR3 sequences; roughly 15% occur once, and the top ten carry more than 15%. Documented time point: newly diagnosed GD, antithyroid drugs for less than 3 months. RNA extracted from PBMCs served as the sequencing template. This same sample was also taken into another study, of T cells in Graves' hyperthyroidism and ophthalmopathy.

This material consisted of peripheral blood mononuclear cells (PBMCs), taken at new diagnosis, from a patient treated with antithyroid drugs. The rearrangement joins TRBV18 to TRBJ2-7; 7 bases align to TRBD1. The receptor was isolated from a young woman with Graves disease. Written as DNA, the CDR3 is TGTGCCAGCTCACCGACAGGGTATGTTGGCGAGCAGTACTTC. Translated: CASSPTGYVGEQYF.